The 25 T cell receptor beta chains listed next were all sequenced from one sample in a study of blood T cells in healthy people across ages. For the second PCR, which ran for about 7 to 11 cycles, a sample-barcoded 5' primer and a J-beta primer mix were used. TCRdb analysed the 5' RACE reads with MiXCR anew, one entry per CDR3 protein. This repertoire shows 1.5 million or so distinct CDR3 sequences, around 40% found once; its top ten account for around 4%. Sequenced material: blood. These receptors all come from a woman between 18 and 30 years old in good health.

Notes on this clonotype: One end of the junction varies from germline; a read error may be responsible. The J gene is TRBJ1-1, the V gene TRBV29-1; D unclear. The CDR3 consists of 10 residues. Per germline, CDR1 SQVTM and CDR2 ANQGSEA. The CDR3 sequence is CSVETTVAFF. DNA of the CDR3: TGCAGCGTTGAGACCACTGTAGCTTTCTTT.

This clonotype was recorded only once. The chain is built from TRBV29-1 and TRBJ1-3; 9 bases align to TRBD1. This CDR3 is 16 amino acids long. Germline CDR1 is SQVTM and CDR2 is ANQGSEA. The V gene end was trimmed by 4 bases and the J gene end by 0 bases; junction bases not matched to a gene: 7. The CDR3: CSVVGGQGISGNTIYF. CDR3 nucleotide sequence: TGCAGCGTTGTGGGGGGACAGGGCATCTCTGGAAACACCATATATTTT.

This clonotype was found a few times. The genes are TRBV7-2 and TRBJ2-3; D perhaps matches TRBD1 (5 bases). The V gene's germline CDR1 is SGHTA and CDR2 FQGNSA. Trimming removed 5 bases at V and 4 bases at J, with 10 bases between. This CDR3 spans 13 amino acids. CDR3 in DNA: TGTGCCAGCAGCCCCGGACATGCAGATACGCAGTATTTT. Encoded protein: CASSPGHADTQYF.

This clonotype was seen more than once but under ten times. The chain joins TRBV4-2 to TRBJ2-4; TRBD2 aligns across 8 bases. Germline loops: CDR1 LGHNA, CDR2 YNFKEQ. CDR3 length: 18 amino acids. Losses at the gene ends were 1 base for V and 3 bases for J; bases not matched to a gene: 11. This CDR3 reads CASSQAGGAGALKNIQYF. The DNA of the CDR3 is TGTGCCAGCAGCCAAGCCGGCGGAGCGGGAGCGCTCAAAAACATTCAGTACTTC.

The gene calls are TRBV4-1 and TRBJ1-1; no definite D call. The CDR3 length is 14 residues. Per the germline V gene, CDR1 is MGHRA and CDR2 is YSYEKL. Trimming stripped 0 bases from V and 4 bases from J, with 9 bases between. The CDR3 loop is CASSQDGRVTEAFF. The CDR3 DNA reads TGCGCCAGCAGCCAAGATGGAAGGGTCACTGAAGCTTTCTTT.

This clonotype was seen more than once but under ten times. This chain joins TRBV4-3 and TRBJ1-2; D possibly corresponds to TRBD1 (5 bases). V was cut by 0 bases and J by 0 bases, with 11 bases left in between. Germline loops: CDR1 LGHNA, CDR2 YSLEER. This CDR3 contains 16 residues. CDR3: CASSQDPQTANYGYTF. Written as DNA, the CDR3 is TGCGCCAGCAGCCAAGACCCCCAGACAGCTAACTATGGCTACACCTTC.

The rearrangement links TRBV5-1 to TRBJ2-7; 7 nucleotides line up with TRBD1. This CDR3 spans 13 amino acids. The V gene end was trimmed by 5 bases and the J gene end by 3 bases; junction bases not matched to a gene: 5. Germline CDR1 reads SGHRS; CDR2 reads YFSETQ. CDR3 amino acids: CASSWDSHYEQYF. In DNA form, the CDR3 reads TGCGCCAGCAGTTGGGACAGCCACTACGAGCAGTACTTC.

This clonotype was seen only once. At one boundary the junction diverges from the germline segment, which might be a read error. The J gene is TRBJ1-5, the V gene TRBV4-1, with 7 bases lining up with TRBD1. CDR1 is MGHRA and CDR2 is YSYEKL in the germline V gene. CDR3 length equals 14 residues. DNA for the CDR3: TGCGCCAGCAGTGACAGGGTTCGCAATCGGCCCCAGCATTTT. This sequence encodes CASSDRVRNRPQHF.

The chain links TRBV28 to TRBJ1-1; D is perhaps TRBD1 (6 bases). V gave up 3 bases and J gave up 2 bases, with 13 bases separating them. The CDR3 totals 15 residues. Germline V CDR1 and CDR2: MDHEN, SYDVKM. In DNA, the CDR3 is TGTGCCAGCAGTTTTCGGGGGCGACGAAACACTGAAGCTTTCTTT. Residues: CASSFRGRRNTEAFF.

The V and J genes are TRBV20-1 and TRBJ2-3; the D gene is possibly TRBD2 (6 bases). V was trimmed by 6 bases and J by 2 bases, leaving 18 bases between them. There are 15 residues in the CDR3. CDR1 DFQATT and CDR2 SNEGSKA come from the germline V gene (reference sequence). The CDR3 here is CSARISSGFTDTQYF. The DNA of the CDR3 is TGCAGTGCCCGAATAAGTAGCGGTTTCACAGATACGCAGTATTTT.

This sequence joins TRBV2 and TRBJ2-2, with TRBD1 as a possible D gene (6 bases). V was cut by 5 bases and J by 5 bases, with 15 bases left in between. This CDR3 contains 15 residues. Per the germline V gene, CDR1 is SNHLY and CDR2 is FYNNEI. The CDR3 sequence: CASSTTGRGTGELFF. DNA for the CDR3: TGTGCCAGCAGTACCACAGGGAGAGGAACCGGGGAGCTGTTTTTT.

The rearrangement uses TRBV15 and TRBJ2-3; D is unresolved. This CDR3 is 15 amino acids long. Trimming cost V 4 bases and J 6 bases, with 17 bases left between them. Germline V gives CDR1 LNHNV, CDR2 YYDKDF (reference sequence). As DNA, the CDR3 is TGTGCCACCAGCACCCGAGGTGGCAGTGGGGATACGCAGTATTTT. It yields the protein CATSTRGGSGDTQYF.

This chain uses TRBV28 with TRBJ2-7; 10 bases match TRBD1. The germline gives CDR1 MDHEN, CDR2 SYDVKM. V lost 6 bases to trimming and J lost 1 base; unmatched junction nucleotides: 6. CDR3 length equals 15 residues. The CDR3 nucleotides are TGTGCCAGCAGCTCGGGACAGGGGTCATCCTACGAGCAGTACTTC. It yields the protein CASSSGQGSSYEQYF.

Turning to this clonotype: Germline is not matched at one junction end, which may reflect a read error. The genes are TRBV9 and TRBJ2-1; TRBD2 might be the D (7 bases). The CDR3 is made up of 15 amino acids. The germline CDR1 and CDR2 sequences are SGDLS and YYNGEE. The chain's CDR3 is CTSSPRGASYNEQFF. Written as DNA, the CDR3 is TGTACCAGCAGCCCTCGGGGGGCCTCCTACAATGAGCAGTTCTTC. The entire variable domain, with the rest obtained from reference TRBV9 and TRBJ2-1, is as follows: DSGVTQTPKHLITATGQRVTLRCSPRSGDLSVYWYQQSLDQGLQFLIQYYNGEERAKGNILERFSAQQFPDLHSELNLSSLELGDSALYFCTSSPRGASYNEQFFGPGTRLTVL.

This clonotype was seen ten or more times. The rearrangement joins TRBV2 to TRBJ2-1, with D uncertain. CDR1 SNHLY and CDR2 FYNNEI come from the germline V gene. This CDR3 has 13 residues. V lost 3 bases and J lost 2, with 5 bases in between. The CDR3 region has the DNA TGTGCCAGCAGTGATAGGCCCTACAATGAGCAGTTCTTC. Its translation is CASSDRPYNEQFF. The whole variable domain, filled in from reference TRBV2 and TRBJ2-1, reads EPEVTQTPSHQVTQMGQEVILRCVPISNHLYFYWYRQILGQKVEFLVSFYNNEISEKSEIFDDQFSVERPDGSNFTLKIRSTKLEDSAMYFCASSDRPYNEQFFGPGTRLTVL.

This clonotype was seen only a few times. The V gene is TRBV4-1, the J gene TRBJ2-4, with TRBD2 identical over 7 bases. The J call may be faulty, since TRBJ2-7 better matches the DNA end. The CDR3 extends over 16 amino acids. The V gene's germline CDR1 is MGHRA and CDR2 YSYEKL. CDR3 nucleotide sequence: TGCGCCAGCAGCCAAGTGTCAGCGGGGACCTCCTACGAGCAGTACTTC. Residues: CASSQVSAGTSYEQYF.

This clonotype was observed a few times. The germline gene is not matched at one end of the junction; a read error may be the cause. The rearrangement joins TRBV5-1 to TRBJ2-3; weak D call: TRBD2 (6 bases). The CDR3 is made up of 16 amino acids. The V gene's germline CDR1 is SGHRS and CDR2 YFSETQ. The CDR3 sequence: CASTLDTGASTDTQYF. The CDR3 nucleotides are TGCGCCAGCACCTTGGACACGGGAGCTAGCACAGATACGCAGTATTTT.

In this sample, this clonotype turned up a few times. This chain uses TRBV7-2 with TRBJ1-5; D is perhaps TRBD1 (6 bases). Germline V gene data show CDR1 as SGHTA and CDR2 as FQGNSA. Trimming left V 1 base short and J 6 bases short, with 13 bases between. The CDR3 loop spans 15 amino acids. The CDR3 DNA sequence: TGTGCCAGCAGCTTAGAAAGACAGGACCTTCAGCCCCAGCATTTT. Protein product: CASSLERQDLQPQHF.

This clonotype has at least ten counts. The CDR3 sequence is CSVEGGSTDTQYF. In DNA, the CDR3 is TGCAGCGTTGAAGGGGGTTCCACAGATACGCAGTATTTT. V and J are TRBV29-1 and TRBJ2-3, with D unresolved. Between the trimmed V and J ends, which lost 1 base and 2 bases, there was a span of 7 bases. CDR3 length: 13 residues. Germline V gene sequence: CDR1 SQVTM, CDR2 ANQGSEA.

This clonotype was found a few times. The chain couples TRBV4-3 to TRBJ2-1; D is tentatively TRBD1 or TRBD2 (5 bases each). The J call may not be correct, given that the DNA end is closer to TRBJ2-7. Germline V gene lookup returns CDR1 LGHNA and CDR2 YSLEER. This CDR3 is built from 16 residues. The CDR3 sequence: CASSKGTVTTYNEQYF. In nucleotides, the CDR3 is TGCGCCAGCAGCAAGGGGACGGTAACTACCTACAATGAGCAGTACTTC.

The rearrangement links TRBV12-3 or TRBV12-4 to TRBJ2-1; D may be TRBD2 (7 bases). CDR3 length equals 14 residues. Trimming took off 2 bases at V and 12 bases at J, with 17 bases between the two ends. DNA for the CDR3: TGTGCCAGCAGTTTAAGGGGGGGGGGGCAAGGGCAGTTCTTC. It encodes CASSLRGGGQGQFF.

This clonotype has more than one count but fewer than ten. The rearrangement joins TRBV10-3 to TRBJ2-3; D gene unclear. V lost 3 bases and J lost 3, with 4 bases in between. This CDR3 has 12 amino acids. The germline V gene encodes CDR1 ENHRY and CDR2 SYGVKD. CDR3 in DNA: TGTGCCATCAGTGATTGGACAGATACGCAGTATTTT. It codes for CAISDWTDTQYF.

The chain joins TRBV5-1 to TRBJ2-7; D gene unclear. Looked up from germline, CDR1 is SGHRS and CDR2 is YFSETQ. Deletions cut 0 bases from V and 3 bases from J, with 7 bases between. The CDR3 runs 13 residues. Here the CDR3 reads CASSLDSRYEQYF. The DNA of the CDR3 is TGCGCCAGCAGCTTGGACAGTCGCTACGAGCAGTACTTC.

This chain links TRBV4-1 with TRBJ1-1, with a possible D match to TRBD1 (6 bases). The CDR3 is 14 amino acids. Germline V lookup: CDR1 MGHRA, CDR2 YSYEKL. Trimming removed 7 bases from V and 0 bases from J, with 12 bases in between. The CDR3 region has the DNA TGCGCCAGCACCCAGGGGAATCTGAACACTGAAGCTTTCTTT. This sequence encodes CASTQGNLNTEAFF.

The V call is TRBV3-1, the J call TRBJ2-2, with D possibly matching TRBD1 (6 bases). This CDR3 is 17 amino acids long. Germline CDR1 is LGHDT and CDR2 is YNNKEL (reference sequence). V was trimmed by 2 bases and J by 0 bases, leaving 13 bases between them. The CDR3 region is CASSQSTDSANTGELFF. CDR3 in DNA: TGTGCCAGCAGCCAATCCACGGACAGTGCGAACACCGGGGAGCTGTTTTTT.